The rows below give T cell receptor beta chains drawn from one sample of a study of cytomegalovirus exposure and HLA in healthy donors. Sequenced by immunoSEQ multiplex PCR; TCRdb stores in-frame clones only, minus some. The sample holds about 200,000 clones, about 90% seen once. Material: PBMCs. These receptor sequences come from a woman younger than 35 in good health and CMV-seronegative. Each CDR3 is given with its conserved first and last residue. The D gene is left open where the match is weak. Rows may omit the clone size; those that give it use once, few, many or a size class.

CDR3 DNA	CDR3 protein	clone size	D gene	V gene	J gene	CDR3 length
TGTGCCAGCAGCTTGCAGGGAACCAAAAACATTCAGTACTTC	CASSLQGTKNIQYF	NA	NA	TRBV13	TRBJ2-4	14
TGTGCCAGCAGTTTAAGAGGAGCTAGCACAGATACGCAGTATTTT	CASSLRGASTDTQYF	NA	NA	TRBV27	TRBJ2-3	15
TGTGCCAGCATCAGGACAGAGCCTTCCTACGAGCAGTACTTC	CASIRTEPSYEQYF	NA	NA	TRBV27	TRBJ2-7	14
TGTGCCAGCAGTTTATCAGGGGTCCAGCCCCAGCATTTT	CASSLSGVQPQHF	few	NA	TRBV28	TRBJ1-5	13
TGTGCCAGCAGTTTATTTGTCCTGGGGCGTAGCCCGAGGAACACCGGGGAGCTGTTTTTT	CASSLFVLGRSPRNTGELFF	NA	NA	TRBV28	TRBJ2-2	20
TGTGCCATCCACAGGGAGTTTGACACTGAAGCTTTCTTT	CAIHREFDTEAFF	few	NA	TRBV28	TRBJ1-1	13
TGTGCCAGCACGGGCCTAGGCAGGGCTGGCTACACCTTC	CASTGLGRAGYTF	once	NA	TRBV6-1	TRBJ1-2	13
TGTGCCTGGAGGGGGGGACAGAATCAGCCCCAGCATTTT	CAWRGGQNQPQHF	NA	TRBD1	TRBV30	TRBJ1-5	13
TGCGCCAGCAGCCGGCCCTCAGGAGGGACGGTTGAAGCTTTCTTT	CASSRPSGGTVEAFF	NA	NA	TRBV4-1	TRBJ1-1	15
TGTGCCAGCAGCTCAACGACTAGCGGCGAGCAGTACTTC	CASSSTTSGEQYF	NA	TRBD2	TRBV7-3	TRBJ2-7	13
TGTGCCAGCAGCTTTGGGCCTCTTAGCTCTGGAAACACCATATATTTT	CASSFGPLSSGNTIYF	few	NA	TRBV7-2	TRBJ1-3	16
TGTGCCAGCAGCTCCATGGAGGGTGGCGGTGAAAAACTGTTTTTT	CASSSMEGGGEKLFF	NA	NA	TRBV4-2	TRBJ1-4	15
TGTGCCAGCAGTTCCAGGACAGGGCGAGTGGAGACCCAGTACTTC	CASSSRTGRVETQYF	NA	TRBD1	TRBV6-5	TRBJ2-5	15
TGTGCCTCCGGGACAGGGCGGAACACTGAAGCTTTCTTT	CASGTGRNTEAFF	NA	TRBD1	TRBV10-3	TRBJ1-1	13
TGTGCCAGCAGCTTGAAGGGGACTTACTACGAGCAGTACTTC	CASSLKGTYYEQYF	NA	NA	TRBV5-4	TRBJ2-7	14
TGTGCCAGCAGGTCCGGGACAGGGGACACAGATACGCAGTATTTT	CASRSGTGDTDTQYF	NA	TRBD1	TRBV6-5	TRBJ2-3	15
TGTGCCAGCAGCTTAGTGGGACAAGGTCGGTACGAGCAGTACTTC	CASSLVGQGRYEQYF	NA	NA	TRBV7-9	TRBJ2-7	15
TGCGCCAGCAGCCCGAGGGAGAACACTGAAGCTTTCTTT	CASSPRENTEAFF	NA	NA	TRBV5-1	TRBJ1-1	13
TGCAGCGCTAGGACAGCCCAGAACACTGAAGCTTTCTTT	CSARTAQNTEAFF	NA	NA	TRBV29-1	TRBJ1-1	13
TGTGCCAGCAGTTACTCGGTTAGCGGGAGGGCTGATACGCAGTATTTT	CASSYSVSGRADTQYF	NA	TRBD2	TRBV6-6	TRBJ2-3	16
TGTGCCAGCTCACCTTCTCCGGGATCCTACGAGCAGTACTTC	CASSPSPGSYEQYF	NA	NA	TRBV18	TRBJ2-7	14
TGTGCCAGCAGTCCCCTAGGGACGGGGGGGACAGATACGCAGTATTTT	CASSPLGTGGTDTQYF	NA	TRBD2	TRBV6-6	TRBJ2-3	16
TGTGCCAGCAGCTTAGCTCGACTAGCGACCTACGAGCAGTACTTC	CASSLARLATYEQYF	NA	TRBD2	TRBV7-2	TRBJ2-7	15
TGTGCCAGCAGTGTTCAGGGGGCTCGATACGAGCAGTACTTC	CASSVQGARYEQYF	once	TRBD1	TRBV2	TRBJ2-7	14
TGTGCCAGCAGGCAAACAGGGAGCGAGCAGTACTTC	CASRQTGSEQYF	NA	NA	TRBV2	TRBJ2-7	12
TGTGCCAGAAGCCACCGTCTCGACACGGATACTGGAAACACCATATATTTT	CARSHRLDTDTGNTIYF	NA	NA	TRBV5-3	TRBJ1-3	17
TGTGCCAGCAGTTCGGCCGGGACAGGGGGGACAACTAATGAAAAACTGTTTTTT	CASSSAGTGGTTNEKLFF	NA	TRBD1	TRBV28	TRBJ1-4	18
TGTGCCAGCAGTCTGGGTTGGGGGGAAAATCAGCCCCAGCATTTT	CASSLGWGENQPQHF	NA	NA	TRBV28	TRBJ1-5	15
TGCGCCAGCAGCCATCAAACAGGGAGGGACAATGAGCAGTTCTTC	CASSHQTGRDNEQFF	NA	NA	TRBV4-1	TRBJ2-1	15